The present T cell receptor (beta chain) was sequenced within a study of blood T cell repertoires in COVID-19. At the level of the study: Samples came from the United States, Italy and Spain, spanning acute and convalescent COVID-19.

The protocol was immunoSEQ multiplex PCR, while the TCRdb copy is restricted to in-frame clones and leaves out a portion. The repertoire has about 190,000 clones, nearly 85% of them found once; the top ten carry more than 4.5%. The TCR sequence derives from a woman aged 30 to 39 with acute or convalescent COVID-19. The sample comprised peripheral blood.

In DNA, the CDR3 is TGCGCCAGCAGCCAAGGAGGTAGGTCCGGGGCCAACGTCCTGACTTTC. Protein sequence: CASSQGGRSGANVLTF. The V call is TRBV4-3, the J call TRBJ2-6; no firm D call. CDR1 and CDR2 from the germline V gene are LGHNA and YSLEER. This CDR3 has 16 residues. Trimming removed 1 base from V and 4 bases from J, with 11 bases in between.